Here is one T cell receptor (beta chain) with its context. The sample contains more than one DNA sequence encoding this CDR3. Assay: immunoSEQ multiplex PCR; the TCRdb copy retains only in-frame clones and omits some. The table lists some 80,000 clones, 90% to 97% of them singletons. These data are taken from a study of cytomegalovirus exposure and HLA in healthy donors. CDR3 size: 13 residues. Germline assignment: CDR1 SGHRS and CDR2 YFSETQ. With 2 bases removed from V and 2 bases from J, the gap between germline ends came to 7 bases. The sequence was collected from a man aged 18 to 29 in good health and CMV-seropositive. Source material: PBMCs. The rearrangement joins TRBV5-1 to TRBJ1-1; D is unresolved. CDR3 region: CASSFEGNTEAFF. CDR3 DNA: TGCGCCAGCAGCTTTGAGGGAAACACTGAAGCTTTCTTT.